The next 13 T cell receptor beta chains were all read from a single sample in a study of blood T cell repertoires in COVID-19. The protocol was immunoSEQ multiplex PCR, while the TCRdb copy is restricted to in-frame clones and leaves out a portion. The sample records 170,000 or so clones, approximately 84% being singletons. Sequenced: PBMCs or T cells enriched from blood (not recorded which). Every receptor here comes from a woman aged 50 to 65 who had recovered from COVID-19.

CDR3 protein: CASSLQVYEQYF. CDR3 in DNA: TGTGCCAGCAGTTTACAGGTCTACGAGCAGTACTTC. The chain recombines TRBV12-3 or TRBV12-4 with TRBJ2-7, with D hard to call. Trimming took off 2 bases at V and 3 bases at J, with 5 bases between the two ends. CDR3 length: 12 residues.

V usage is TRBV3-1 (or the pseudogene TRBV3-2) and J usage is TRBJ2-7, with D possibly being TRBD1 (6 bases). The length of the CDR3 is 19 residues. The germline gives CDR1 LGHDT, CDR2 YNNKEL (reference sequence). Trimming pared 1 base from V and 2 bases from J, leaving 24 bases between. CDR3 in amino acids: CASSQVGPNDRSYAYEQYF. The CDR3 nucleotides are TGTGCCAGCAGCCAAGTAGGGCCCAACGACAGGAGCTACGCCTACGAGCAGTACTTC.

This clone was seen a single time. This chain connects TRBV5-1 to TRBJ1-1; D is undetermined. The germline V gene has CDR1 SGHRS and CDR2 YFSETQ. The CDR3 length is 15 residues. V was clipped by 0 bases and J by 1 base, with 10 bases between them. In DNA form, the CDR3 reads TGCGCCAGCAGCTTGGCCCACCTAAAGAACACTGAAGCTTTCTTT. Translation gives CASSLAHLKNTEAFF.

Points on this clone: Other DNA sequences in this specimen translate into the identical CDR3. The rearrangement joins TRBV6-5 to TRBJ1-1; TRBD1 might be the D (6 bases). CDR1 is MNHEY, CDR2 SVGAGI, per germline. Trimming cost V 2 bases and J 4 bases, with 8 bases left between them. The length of the CDR3 is 13 residues. CDR3: CASSYKGGTEAFF. CDR3 bases: TGTGCCAGCAGTTACAAAGGGGGCACTGAAGCTTTCTTT.

The genes are TRBV6-5 and TRBJ1-5, with D unclear. The CDR3 has 14 residues. Trimming cost V 5 bases and J 2 bases, with 10 bases left between them. CDR1 is MNHEY and CDR2 is SVGAGI in the germline V gene. CDR3 protein: CASSRVGGNQPQHF. The DNA of the CDR3 is TGTGCCAGCAGTAGGGTCGGGGGCAATCAGCCCCAGCATTTT.

The chain carries TRBV29-1 and TRBJ1-1, with D possibly TRBD1 on 5 matching bases. CDR1 is SQVTM, CDR2 ANQGSEA, per germline. The V end was cut by 8 bases, the J end by 5 bases, with 15 bases between. The CDR3 consists of 12 residues. The CDR3 region has the DNA TGCAGCCCATACTCAGGGATGACTGAAGCTTTCTTT. Translated: CSPYSGMTEAFF.

J is TRBJ2-7 and V is TRBV4-1, with 7 bases fitting TRBD1. CDR1 and CDR2 (germline): MGHRA, YSYEKL. V was pared by 4 bases and J by 2 bases, with 8 bases of the junction left unmatched. The CDR3 length is 15 residues. The CDR3 DNA reads as TGCGCCAGCAGCCGAGACAGGGTGGACCCCTACGAGCAGTACTTC. Its protein is CASSRDRVDPYEQYF.

This chain connects TRBV18 to TRBJ2-5; D gene uncertain. The germline CDR1 and CDR2 sequences are KGHSH and LQKENI. The germline V and J ends were trimmed by 2 bases and 2 bases, with 6 bases remaining between them. CDR3 size: 13 residues. In DNA, the CDR3 is TGTGCCAGCTCACCATTAGAACAAGAGACCCAGTACTTC. Its protein is CASSPLEQETQYF.

The V call is TRBV6-1, the J call TRBJ2-4, with D tentatively TRBD1 (6 bases). This CDR3 spans 17 amino acids. CDR1 and CDR2 (germline): MNHNS, SASEGT. V was cut by 4 bases and J by 0 bases, with 16 bases left in between. CDR3 DNA: TGTGCCAGCAGTGCTTCGACAGGAGCGTTAGCCAAAAACATTCAGTACTTC. Its protein product is CASSASTGALAKNIQYF.

The rearrangement joins TRBV6-2 or TRBV6-3 to TRBJ2-6; D unclear. Germline CDR1 and CDR2: MNHEY and SVGEGT. CDR3 length: 15 amino acids. Trimming pared 4 bases from V and 4 bases from J, leaving 11 bases between. The CDR3, as DNA: TGTGCCAGCAGTTCGTATTCCGGGGGGGCCAACGTCCTGACTTTC. Protein product: CASSSYSGGANVLTF.

The chain combines TRBV3-1 (or the pseudogene TRBV3-2) with TRBJ2-7; no reliable D call. Germline V lookup: CDR1 LGHDT, CDR2 YNNKEL (reference sequence). The CDR3 extends over 16 amino acids. The V and J ends lost 4 bases and 2 bases respectively, with 18 bases between them. CDR3 protein: CASSPLVSAPTYEQYF. The CDR3 DNA reads TGTGCCAGCAGCCCCCTCGTTAGTGCACCCACCTACGAGCAGTACTTC.

The chain joins TRBV5-1 to TRBJ2-1; 7 nucleotides align to TRBD1. CDR1 SGHRS and CDR2 YFSETQ come from the germline V gene. The CDR3 has 15 residues. V shed 2 bases and J 7 bases; nucleotides not matched to a gene: 9. CDR3 loop: CASSFEGARRNEQFF. In DNA form, the CDR3 reads TGCGCCAGCAGCTTCGAGGGGGCGCGACGGAATGAGCAGTTCTTC.

This rearrangement joins TRBV24-1 to TRBJ2-3; 8 bases map to TRBD2. The CDR3 extends over 14 amino acids. J gave up 6 bases and V 5 bases, and 6 bases lay outside the gene matches. Looked up from germline, CDR1 is KGHDR and CDR2 is SFDVKD. The CDR3 DNA reads TGTGCCACCAGTGGAGCGGGAGTGGTGGATACGCAGTATTTT. This sequence encodes CATSGAGVVDTQYF.